This TCR beta chain was sequenced during a study of shared clonotypes between healthy human individuals. Study information: The composition of the donors was a couple of women and a few men aged 18 to 49.

It was into CD45RA+ naive and CD45RA-negative memory subsets that the CD4+ cells were split. Turning to this clone: Its target is not known.

Study results and limitations: The generation probabilities recorded for non-shared clonotypes fell below those of clonotypes shared by all four donors.

V shed 4 bases and J 3 bases; nucleotides not matched to a gene: 18. This CDR3 is 18 amino acids long. Germline values: CDR1 GTSNPN, CDR2 SVGIG (reference sequence). Sequencing was performed with immunoSEQ multiplex PCR; in TCRdb, only in-frame clones are kept and a portion is missing. This table holds around 1.4 million clones, 98% found once. Material: naive CD4+ T cells sorted from blood. Documented subset: CD45RA+ positively selected. The origin of this receptor is a man aged 25-45 years in good health. The chain is built from TRBV30 and TRBJ2-3, with TRBD2 matching 8 bases. This chain's CDR3 is CAWKGRGGRTGSTDTQYF. The CDR3 region has the DNA TGTGCCTGGAAGGGACGGGGCGGGAGGACGGGGTCGACAGATACGCAGTATTTT. The full variable domain, rest sourced from reference TRBV30 and TRBJ2-3, is SQTIHQWPATLVQPVGSPLSLECTVEGTSNPNLYWYRQAAGRGLQLLFYSVGIGQISSEVPQNLSASRPQDRQFILSSKKLLLSDSGFYLCAWKGRGGRTGSTDTQYFGPGTRLTVL.